This TCR beta chain derives from a study of cytomegalovirus exposure and HLA in healthy donors. About this clone itself: Its antigen is currently unknown.

Per germline, CDR1 GTSNPN and CDR2 SVGIG (reference sequence). The CDR3 runs to 15 residues. J lost 2 bases, V lost 2 bases, and 5 bases had no gene match. Study-level points and caveats: Looking again later, the authors saw that most CMV-associated TCR beta chains seemed HLA-restricted. A further, later analysis showed that HLA-associated TCR beta chains (compared with equally common others) were more clonally expanded.

PCR used 60 Vbeta primers and 13 Jbeta primers. The table came from immunoSEQ multiplex PCR; TCRdb's copy has only in-frame clones and leaves some out. Among some 240,000 clones listed, roughly 91% were seen once. Sequences were obtained from PBMCs. The origin of this receptor is a girl aged 2-10 years in good health and CMV-seronegative. V is TRBV30 and J is TRBJ1-5; 8 bases align to TRBD1. The CDR3 loop is CAWSNPGQGNQPQHF. CDR3 DNA: TGTGCCTGGAGTAATCCGGGACAGGGCAATCAGCCCCAGCATTTT.